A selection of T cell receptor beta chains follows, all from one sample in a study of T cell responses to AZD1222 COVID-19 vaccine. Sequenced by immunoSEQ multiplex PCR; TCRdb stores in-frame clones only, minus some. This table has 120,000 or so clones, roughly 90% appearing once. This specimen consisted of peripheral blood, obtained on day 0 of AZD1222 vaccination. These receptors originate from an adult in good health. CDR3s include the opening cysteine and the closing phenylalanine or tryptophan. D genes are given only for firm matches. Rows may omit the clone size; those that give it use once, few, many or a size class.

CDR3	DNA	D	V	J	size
CASSFAGNTGELFF	TGTGCCAGCAGCTTCGCGGGGAACACCGGGGAGCTGTTTTTT	NA	TRBV7-3	TRBJ2-2	once
CASRVLGELSYEQYF	TGTGCCAGCAGGGTCCTAGGGGAACTCTCCTACGAGCAGTACTTC	NA	TRBV27	TRBJ2-7	NA
CASSLERGRREGPQHF	TGTGCCAGCAGCTTAGAGCGGGGCCGACGCGAGGGGCCCCAGCATTTT	NA	TRBV7-9	TRBJ1-5	NA
CASSSAGRTRYTGELFF	TGTGCCAGCAGTTCGGCGGGCAGGACTAGGTATACCGGGGAGCTGTTTTTT	TRBD2	TRBV28	TRBJ2-2	NA
CASQSTTSYEQYF	TGTGCCAGCCAAAGTACGACTAGCTACGAGCAGTACTTC	NA	TRBV4-2	TRBJ2-7	NA
CASGLLVDGEGSTEAFF	TGTGCCAGCGGACTTCTCGTGGACGGGGAAGGGAGCACTGAAGCTTTCTTT	NA	TRBV11-2	TRBJ1-1	NA
CASSTWTEEREQYF	TGTGCCAGCAGTACGTGGACAGAGGAGAGAGAGCAGTACTTC	NA	TRBV28	TRBJ2-7	NA
CASSLPQGGDYGYTF	TGCGCCAGCAGCTTGCCTCAGGGTGGGGACTATGGCTACACCTTC	NA	TRBV5-1	TRBJ1-2	NA
CASRDGISGRALETQYF	TGCGCCAGCAGGGATGGGATCAGCGGGAGGGCCCTGGAGACCCAGTACTTC	TRBD2	TRBV5-1	TRBJ2-5	NA
CASSLYRDRGLSNEKLFF	TGTGCCAGCAGCTTATACCGGGACAGGGGGCTAAGTAATGAAAAACTGTTTTTT	TRBD1	TRBV5-8	TRBJ1-4	NA
CASSRSGYNEQFF	TGTGCCAGCAGCAGGTCAGGGTACAATGAGCAGTTCTTC	NA	TRBV7-3	TRBJ2-1	NA
CSVEGTTRNTGELFF	TGCAGCGTTGAAGGGACTACTCGCAACACCGGGGAGCTGTTTTTT	NA	TRBV29-1	TRBJ2-2	once
CASSQDTTYFGNIQYF	TGCGCCAGCAGCCAAGATACGACATACTTCGGGAACATTCAGTACTTC	NA	TRBV4-1	TRBJ2-4	few
CAISENRGLHYEQYF	TGTGCCATCAGTGAGAACAGGGGGCTGCACTACGAGCAGTACTTC	TRBD1	TRBV10-3	TRBJ2-7	NA
CATSDLGAGGAGELFF	TGTGCCACCAGTGATTTAGGGGCAGGGGGAGCCGGGGAGCTGTTTTTT	TRBD1	TRBV24-1	TRBJ2-2	once
CASSSDPSYEQYF	TGTGCCAGCAGCTCCGACCCCTCCTACGAGCAGTACTTC	NA	TRBV7-9	TRBJ2-7	NA
CASSLGQGAQNEQYF	TGCGCCAGCAGCTTGGGGCAGGGGGCCCAGAACGAGCAGTACTTC	TRBD1	TRBV5-1	TRBJ2-7	NA
CSASGSHNSPLHF	TGCAGTGCTAGTGGTAGCCATAATTCACCCCTCCACTTT	NA	TRBV20-1	TRBJ1-6	NA
CASSGQGYEQYF	TGTGCCAGCAGTGGACAGGGCTACGAGCAGTACTTC	TRBD1	TRBV28	TRBJ2-7	NA
CASRRQVNTEAFF	TGTGCCAGCAGGAGACAGGTGAACACTGAAGCTTTCTTT	NA	TRBV2	TRBJ1-1	NA
CASSQEFRIERERRSYNEQFF	TGTGCCAGCAGCCAAGAATTCCGGATTGAGAGGGAGCGCCGCTCCTACAATGAGCAGTTCTTC	NA	TRBV14	TRBJ2-1	NA
CASSYDSNSPLHF	TGTGCCAGCAGTTACGACAGTAATTCACCCCTCCACTTT	NA	TRBV6-6	TRBJ1-6	NA
CASSLYLAGDRDTQYF	TGCGCCAGCAGCTTATACCTAGCGGGAGACAGGGATACGCAGTATTTT	TRBD2	TRBV5-1	TRBJ2-3	NA
CASSPRPRTGGRLSSYEQYF	TGTGCCAGCTCACCGCGACCTCGGACAGGGGGCCGTTTGAGCTCCTACGAGCAGTACTTC	TRBD1	TRBV18	TRBJ2-7	NA
CASTSILGNTGELFF	TGCGCCAGCACCTCCATACTAGGGAACACCGGGGAGCTGTTTTTT	NA	TRBV5-1	TRBJ2-2	once
CASSFQATDTQYF	TGTGCCAGCAGTTTTCAAGCGACAGATACGCAGTATTTT	NA	TRBV28	TRBJ2-3	once
CASSLGPGLVYEQYF	TGTGCCAGCAGCTTGGGCCCGGGACTAGTCTACGAGCAGTACTTC	TRBD2	TRBV7-6	TRBJ2-7	NA
CASSGTGDVGYTF	TGTGCCAGCAGTGGGACAGGGGACGTAGGCTACACCTTC	TRBD1	TRBV2	TRBJ1-2	NA
CASRLYNEQFF	TGTGCCAGCAGGCTGTACAATGAGCAGTTCTTC	NA	TRBV28	TRBJ2-1	NA
CASSLVGEYGYTF	TGTGCCAGCAGCTTGGTGGGGGAGTATGGCTACACCTTC	NA	TRBV5-5	TRBJ1-2	NA
CASSYMGGQRVYGYTF	TGTGCCAGCAGTTACATGGGGGGACAGCGAGTCTATGGCTACACCTTC	TRBD1	TRBV6-5	TRBJ1-2	NA
CASSSTGDSYGYTF	TGCGCCAGCAGCTCGACAGGGGACTCCTATGGCTACACCTTC	TRBD1	TRBV5-1	TRBJ1-2	NA
CASSQGQTGWGNEQFF	TGCGCCAGCAGCCAAGGGCAGACAGGGTGGGGCAATGAGCAGTTCTTC	TRBD1	TRBV5-1	TRBJ2-1	NA
CASSSPDSLGQFF	TGTGCCAGCAGCAGTCCAGACAGCTTGGGTCAGTTCTTC	NA	TRBV7-3	TRBJ2-1	once
CASSVGNRQSEAFF	TGTGCCAGCAGCGTAGGAAACAGACAATCAGAAGCTTTCTTT	NA	TRBV9	TRBJ1-1	NA
CASSLDLGGPGELFF	TGTGCCAGCAGCTTAGATTTGGGGGGCCCCGGGGAGCTGTTTTTT	NA	TRBV11-2	TRBJ2-2	NA
CASSLGRLFLSGANVLTF	TGTGCCAGCAGTTTAGGGCGGCTGTTCCTCTCTGGGGCCAACGTCCTGACTTTC	NA	TRBV28	TRBJ2-6	NA
CASSFDKESYEQYF	TGCGCCAGCAGCTTCGACAAGGAATCCTACGAGCAGTACTTC	NA	TRBV5-1	TRBJ2-7	once
CATSDWGAGGRSPNTQYF	TGTGCCACCAGTGATTGGGGGGCTGGCGGGAGGTCCCCTAATACGCAGTATTTT	TRBD2	TRBV24-1	TRBJ2-3	NA
CASSPWTSGSLFSEQYF	TGTGCCAGCAGTCCATGGACTAGCGGGAGCCTTTTTTCCGAGCAGTACTTC	TRBD2	TRBV6-6	TRBJ2-7	NA
CASSPSRQTQAFF	TGTGCCAGCTCACCATCCAGACAGACGCAAGCTTTCTTT	NA	TRBV18	TRBJ1-1	NA
CASSQGDRVDQPQHF	TGTGCCAGCAGCCAAGGAGACAGAGTAGATCAGCCCCAGCATTTT	NA	TRBV4-2	TRBJ1-5	NA
CASSLSRITGELFF	TGTGCCAGCAGTTTATCCCGGATCACCGGGGAGCTGTTTTTT	NA	TRBV27	TRBJ2-2	NA
CASSVGGREYEQYF	TGTGCCAGCAGCGTAGGGGGCAGGGAATACGAGCAGTACTTC	NA	TRBV9	TRBJ2-7	once
CASSRGHGNTIYF	TGTGCCAGCTCACGGGGACACGGAAACACCATATATTTT	NA	TRBV18	TRBJ1-3	NA
CASSTRLAVGYEQYF	TGCGCCAGCAGCACAAGACTAGCGGTGGGATACGAGCAGTACTTC	TRBD2	TRBV5-1	TRBJ2-7	NA
CASSPEWDQPQHF	TGCGCCAGCAGCCCTGAGTGGGATCAGCCCCAGCATTTT	NA	TRBV4-1	TRBJ1-5	NA
CASKRWSESGANVLTF	TGTGCCAGCAAGAGGTGGTCGGAGTCTGGGGCCAACGTCCTGACTTTC	NA	TRBV2	TRBJ2-6	NA
CASSWTGFTGPEAFF	TGCGCCAGCAGCTGGACGGGTTTCACTGGCCCTGAAGCTTTCTTT	NA	TRBV5-1	TRBJ1-1	NA
CASSIGQGNTEAFF	TGTGCCAGTAGTATAGGACAGGGAAACACTGAAGCTTTCTTT	TRBD1	TRBV19	TRBJ1-1	NA
CASSIDGGLIAKNIQYF	TGTGCCAGTAGTATAGACGGGGGGCTGATAGCCAAAAACATTCAGTACTTC	NA	TRBV19	TRBJ2-4	NA
CATSKWGLAGSSTDTQYF	TGTGCCACCAGCAAGTGGGGACTAGCGGGGTCTAGCACAGATACGCAGTATTTT	TRBD2	TRBV15	TRBJ2-3	NA
CASSLSMGQGAFQPQHF	TGTGCCAGCAGTTTATCTATGGGACAGGGGGCATTTCAGCCCCAGCATTTT	TRBD1	TRBV27	TRBJ1-5	NA
CASSLQTGINYGYTF	TGTGCCAGCAGTTTACAAACAGGGATAAACTATGGCTACACCTTC	NA	TRBV28	TRBJ1-2	NA
CASRGTDLNYGYTF	TGTGCCAGCAGGGGGACAGACTTAAACTATGGCTACACCTTC	TRBD1	TRBV2	TRBJ1-2	NA